The 28 T cell receptor beta chains in this list originate from one sample, sequenced in a study of T cell responses to AZD1222 COVID-19 vaccine. TCRdb's copy holds only in-frame clones and misses some; the assay was immunoSEQ multiplex PCR. The sample comprises around 120,000 clones, 90% to 95% of which are singletons, and 5% rests with the top ten. The source material was peripheral blood, sampled 28 days after the second AZD1222 dose. Source of these receptors: an adult who received the AZD1222 COVID-19 vaccine.

This rearrangement joins TRBV5-4 to TRBJ1-6; tentatively, D is TRBD1 (6 bases). CDR3 length equals 14 residues. V was pared by 1 base and J by 8 bases, with 10 bases between. The V gene's germline CDR1 is SGHNT and CDR2 YYREEE (reference sequence). The CDR3 reads CASSLNRVDSPLHF. CDR3 coding DNA: TGTGCCAGCAGCTTGAACAGGGTTGATTCACCCCTCCACTTT. The full variable domain, rest sourced from reference TRBV5-4 and TRBJ1-6, is ETGVTQSPTHLIKTRGQQVTLRCSSQSGHNTVSWYQQALGQGPQFIFQYYREEENGRGNFPPRFSGLQFPNYSSELNVNALELDDSALYLCASSLNRVDSPLHFGNGTRLTVT.

The rearrangement joins TRBV7-2 to TRBJ1-2, with TRBD1 matching 7 bases. Per germline, CDR1 SGHTA and CDR2 FQGNSA. CDR3 size: 16 residues. The V and J ends lost 0 bases and 4 bases, in that order; junction bases with no gene match: 8. The CDR3 coding sequence is TGTGCCAGCAGCTTAGCGGGACAGTCAAAGCTCTATGGCTACACCTTC. Amino acids: CASSLAGQSKLYGYTF.

The chain combines TRBV27 with TRBJ2-7; D may be TRBD1 or TRBD2 (5 bases each). Trimming took 5 bases from V and 0 from J, leaving 17 bases between them. This CDR3 has 16 amino acids. Germline-derived CDR1 and CDR2 are MNHEY and SMNVEV (reference sequence). Written as DNA, the CDR3 is TGTGCCAGCAGTGGGGCCCGGGGTGGTACCTCCTACGAGCAGTACTTC. Its translation is CASSGARGGTSYEQYF.

The genes are TRBV5-1 and TRBJ1-6; TRBD1 matches 9 bases. V lost 4 bases to trimming and J lost 8 bases; unmatched junction nucleotides: 13. The CDR3 runs to 17 residues. Germline V gene data show CDR1 as SGHRS and CDR2 as YFSETQ. CDR3 DNA sequence: TGCGCCAGCAGCCCAGGAAACAGGGGGCGAATCGATTCACCCCTCCACTTT. Its protein is CASSPGNRGRIDSPLHF.

V gene TRBV6-5 combines with J gene TRBJ1-2, with D tentatively TRBD1 (5 bases). Trimming removed 6 bases from V and 4 bases from J, with 12 bases in between. This CDR3 is 13 amino acids long. CDR1 is MNHEY and CDR2 is SVGAGI in the germline V gene. As DNA, the CDR3 is TGTGCCAGCAGAATTGACAGATTCTATGGCTACACCTTC. Residues: CASRIDRFYGYTF.

The chain has TRBV7-8 and TRBJ2-1; 7 nucleotides align to TRBD1. Germline trimming cut 1 base from V and 7 bases from J; bases unmatched to any gene: 13. The germline V gene encodes CDR1 SGHVS and CDR2 FQNEAQ. The CDR3 is 17 residues long. The CDR3 loop reads CASSLEKRSGGGNEQFF. In nucleotides, the CDR3 is TGTGCCAGCAGCTTAGAGAAGCGGTCAGGGGGTGGGAATGAGCAGTTCTTC.

V gene TRBV5-4 combines with J gene TRBJ2-7, with D possibly matching TRBD2 (6 bases). From germline, CDR1 is SGHNT and CDR2 YYREEE (reference sequence). The CDR3 runs 13 residues. V was cut by 4 bases and J by 7 bases, with 15 bases left in between. The CDR3: CASSPADYGEQYF. In nucleotides, the CDR3 is TGTGCCAGCAGCCCCGCGGACTACGGTGAGCAGTACTTC. The whole variable domain, filled in from reference TRBV5-4 and TRBJ2-7, reads ETGVTQSPTHLIKTRGQQVTLRCSSQSGHNTVSWYQQALGQGPQFIFQYYREEENGRGNFPPRFSGLQFPNYSSELNVNALELDDSALYLCASSPADYGEQYFGPGTRLTVT.

V usage is TRBV15 and J usage is TRBJ2-2, with D possibly matching TRBD2 (6 bases). V dropped 1 base and J dropped 1 base, with 16 bases sitting between them. Germline CDR1 is LNHNV and CDR2 is YYDKDF (reference sequence). The CDR3 contains 18 residues. CDR3 amino acids: CATSRVRPAGMNTGELFF. Written as DNA, the CDR3 is TGTGCCACCAGCAGAGTGCGCCCGGCGGGAATGAACACCGGGGAGCTGTTTTTT.

This chain uses TRBV7-9 with TRBJ2-5; no clear D gene. The CDR3 is 11 residues long. The germline V and J ends were trimmed by 6 bases and 10 bases, with 12 bases remaining between them. Germline loops: CDR1 SEHNR, CDR2 FQNEAQ (reference sequence). In nucleotides, the CDR3 is TGTGCCAGCAGTTTGGATCGGATCCAGTACTTC. It yields the protein CASSLDRIQYF.

The chain carries TRBV7-2 and TRBJ2-2, with a tentative D call TRBD2 (7 bases). CDR3 length equals 14 residues. Trimming stripped 10 bases from V and 7 bases from J, with 19 bases between. Germline V lookup: CDR1 SGHTA, CDR2 FQGNSA. For the CDR3, the DNA is TGTGCCACCAGGTTCGCGGGGGCCAGCGGGGAGCTGTTTTTT. It yields the protein CATRFAGASGELFF.

The CDR3 loop reads CASSPGQGQETQYF. The CDR3 DNA sequence: TGTGCCAGCAGCCCGGGACAGGGACAAGAGACCCAGTACTTC. The chain uses TRBV5-5 and TRBJ2-5; 9 bases are shared with TRBD1. After removal of 4 bases from V and 2 bases from J, the junction contained 3 bases not matched to a gene. Germline V CDR1 and CDR2: SGHKS, YYEKEE (reference sequence). The CDR3 is 14 amino acids.

The chain carries TRBV5-1 and TRBJ1-1, with TRBD1 matching over 10 bases. This CDR3 comprises 14 residues. CDR1 is SGHRS, CDR2 YFSETQ, per germline. V dropped 6 bases and J dropped 8; count of bases not matched to a gene: 10. CDR3 protein: CASTLDRGLSEAFF. Written as DNA, the CDR3 is TGCGCCAGCACCCTAGACAGGGGGCTTTCAGAAGCTTTCTTT.

The chain uses TRBV5-8 and TRBJ2-1; D uncertain. CDR3 length: 13 residues. Germline V CDR1 and CDR2: SGHTS, YDEGEE. V was shortened by 4 bases and J by 2 bases, with 7 bases between the two germline ends. DNA for the CDR3: TGTGCCAGCAGCACCAGAACCTACAATGAGCAGTTCTTC. This gives the protein CASSTRTYNEQFF.

This rearrangement joins TRBV7-9 to TRBJ1-2; a weak D match, TRBD1 (5 bases). This CDR3 spans 14 amino acids. The ends were cut back, 7 bases at V and 5 bases at J, with 17 bases in the middle. The germline V gene encodes CDR1 SEHNR and CDR2 FQNEAQ (reference sequence). CDR3 DNA: TGTGCCAGCATCAATGGGGCCGGTTTTTATGGCTACACCTTC. It yields the protein CASINGAGFYGYTF.

The CDR3 sequence: CSTNNSPLHF. DNA for the CDR3: TGCAGCACAAATAATTCACCCCTCCACTTT. The chain joins TRBV29-1 to TRBJ1-6; no reliable D call. The CDR3 is 10 amino acids. Germline values: CDR1 SQVTM, CDR2 ANQGSEA. Trimming took 8 bases from V and 5 from J, leaving 4 bases between them.

The chain carries TRBV12-5 and TRBJ1-2; 7 nucleotides line up with TRBD1. This CDR3 contains 15 residues. Per germline, CDR1 LGHNT and CDR2 FRNRAP. The ends lost 0 bases at V and 4 bases at J; junction bases unmatched: 5. CDR3: CASGLVPGQAYGYTF. The CDR3 nucleotides read TGTGCTAGTGGTTTGGTCCCCGGACAGGCCTATGGCTACACCTTC.

This chain connects TRBV7-3 to TRBJ2-5; D is unclear. The V gene's germline CDR1 is SGHTA and CDR2 FQGTGA. The CDR3 covers 12 residues. V dropped 4 bases and J dropped 4 bases, with 7 bases sitting between them. The DNA for the CDR3 is TGTGCCAGCAGCTCCAGTGGAGAGACCCAGTACTTC. Translation: CASSSSGETQYF. The full variable domain, completed using reference TRBV7-3 and TRBJ2-5, is GAGVSQTPSNKVTEKGKYVELRCDPISGHTALYWYRQSLGQGPEFLIYFQGTGAADDSGLPNDRFFAVRPEGSVSTLKIQRTERGDSAVYLCASSSSGETQYFGPGTRLLVL.

This clone was counted once. This rearrangement joins TRBV9 to TRBJ2-7, with 10 bases lining up with TRBD2. Trimming at V came to 0 bases and at J to 3 bases, leaving 6 bases not matched to a gene. Germline lookup yields CDR1 SGDLS and CDR2 YYNGEE. There are 16 residues in the CDR3. The CDR3 DNA is TGTGCCAGCAGCGTAGATAGCGGGGGGTTTTTCTACGAGCAGTACTTC. Protein: CASSVDSGGFFYEQYF.

The chain employs TRBV4-3 and TRBJ2-2; the D call may be TRBD1 or TRBD2 (5 bases each). Germline V gene data show CDR1 as LGHNA and CDR2 as YSLEER. The CDR3 contains 16 residues. Trimming took off 4 bases at V and 6 bases at J, with 18 bases between the two ends. This chain's CDR3 is CASSLGPGRKAGELFF. CDR3 DNA: TGCGCCAGCAGCCTCGGACCGGGACGAAAGGCCGGGGAGCTGTTTTTT.

The chain recombines TRBV7-9 with TRBJ1-1; 7 nucleotides agree with TRBD1. The CDR3 runs 14 residues. The J segment lost 3 bases and the V segment lost 7 bases, leaving 8 bases of the junction unmatched. CDR1 SEHNR and CDR2 FQNEAQ come from the germline V gene (reference sequence). CDR3 in DNA: TGTGCCAGCAACTCAGTAGGACAGGACACTGAAGCTTTCTTT. The encoded protein is CASNSVGQDTEAFF.

The chain joins TRBV7-2 to TRBJ1-5, with 9 nucleotides matching TRBD1. V dropped 2 bases and J dropped 8; count of bases not matched to a gene: 16. Germline CDR1 is SGHTA and CDR2 is FQGNSA. The CDR3 totals 18 residues. The CDR3 loop reads CASSLRPGQGLSWEPQHF. The CDR3 nucleotides are TGTGCCAGCAGCTTAAGGCCGGGACAGGGTTTATCGTGGGAGCCCCAGCATTTT. The full variable domain, rest sourced from reference TRBV7-2 and TRBJ1-5, is GAGVSQSPSNKVTEKGKDVELRCDPISGHTALYWYRQSLGQGLEFLIYFQGNSAPDKSGLPSDRFSAERTGGSVSTLTIQRTQQEDSAVYLCASSLRPGQGLSWEPQHFGDGTRLSIL.

This chain joins TRBV3-1 (or the pseudogene TRBV3-2) and TRBJ2-2; D possibly corresponds to TRBD2 (6 bases). Trimming removed 1 base at V and 4 bases at J, with 7 bases between. The germline gives CDR1 LGHDT, CDR2 YNNKEL (reference sequence). The CDR3 sequence is 14 residues long. Here the CDR3 reads CASSQGRGTGELFF. The CDR3 DNA is TGTGCCAGCAGCCAAGGGAGGGGCACCGGGGAGCTGTTTTTT.

The chain couples TRBV6-4 to TRBJ2-3; 13 bases are a match to TRBD2. From germline, CDR1 is MRHNA and CDR2 SNTAGT. J gave up 3 bases and V 6 bases, and 6 bases lay outside the gene matches. The CDR3 is 16 amino acids. CDR3 DNA: TGTGCCAGCAGCCCACTAGCGGGGGGGCCTACAGATACGCAGTATTTT. This codes for CASSPLAGGPTDTQYF.

V gene TRBV19 combines with J gene TRBJ2-7; tentatively, D is TRBD1 (5 bases). V lost 6 bases and J lost 6, with 15 bases in between. The CDR3 loop spans 13 amino acids. Germline lookup yields CDR1 LNHDA and CDR2 SQIVND (reference sequence). CDR3 DNA: TGTGCCAGTAGCCAGGGTGGGCTTGGCGAGCAGTACTTC. Translated, it gives CASSQGGLGEQYF. The variable domain in full, completed from reference TRBV19 and TRBJ2-7, reads DGGITQSPKYLFRKEGQNVTLSCEQNLNHDAMYWYRQDPGQGLRLIYYSQIVNDFQKGDIAEGYSVSREKKESFPLTVTSAQKNPTAFYLCASSQGGLGEQYFGPGTRLTVT.

V gene TRBV12-2 combines with J gene TRBJ2-5; whether TRBD2, the table's D call, matches the DNA was not checked. TRBV12-2 is a documented pseudogene. This CDR3 spans 13 amino acids. As DNA, the CDR3 is TGTGCAAGTCGCTTAAGAGATTCAGAGACCCAGTACTTC. Its protein is CASRLRDSETQYF.

The chain joins TRBV11-2 to TRBJ2-3; TRBD1 aligns across 9 bases. Trimming removed 1 base from V and 4 bases from J; junction bases left unmatched: 6. The CDR3 extends over 16 amino acids. Germline V lookup: CDR1 SGHAT, CDR2 FQNNGV. The CDR3 protein is CASSLVGTGRSDTQYF. Here the CDR3 DNA reads TGTGCCAGCAGCTTAGTCGGGACAGGGAGATCAGATACGCAGTATTTT. Looking up the rest from reference TRBV11-2 and TRBJ2-3 gives the full variable domain: EAGVAQSPRYKIIEKRQSVAFWCNPISGHATLYWYQQILGQGPKLLIQFQNNGVVDDSQLPKDRFSAERLKGVDSTLKIQPAKLEDSAVYLCASSLVGTGRSDTQYFGPGTRLTVL.

V is TRBV6-5 and J is TRBJ2-7; D may be TRBD1 (6 bases). The CDR3 runs to 13 residues. Germline-derived CDR1 and CDR2 are MNHEY and SVGAGI. Between the trimmed V and J ends, which lost 8 bases and 3 bases, there was a span of 14 bases. The CDR3 region has the DNA TGTGCCAGCGGGGGCAGGTCCCTCTACGAGCAGTACTTC. Protein: CASGGRSLYEQYF.

This clone was seen more than once but under ten times. The rearrangement uses TRBV30 and TRBJ1-6; 9 positions agree with TRBD1. CDR3 size: 14 residues. The germline V gene has CDR1 GTSNPN and CDR2 SVGIG (reference sequence). Germline trimming cut 7 bases from V and 15 bases from J; bases unmatched to any gene: 16. CDR3 region: CASFPGLPDRGLHF. Here the CDR3 DNA reads TGTGCCTCCTTCCCGGGACTTCCGGACAGGGGCCTCCACTTT.